This T cell receptor (beta chain) came from a study of identical twins. The study's findings and limits: It was possible that invariant MAIT and iNKT cells partly confounded the zero-insertion analyses.

Germline CDR1 is SEHNR and CDR2 is FQNEAQ (reference sequence). The CDR3 spans 16 residues. Trimming left V 10 bases short and J 0 bases short, with 19 bases between. A few counts support this clonotype. Its antigen is as yet unknown. Each CDR3 protein gets one entry after TCRdb re-called the 5' RACE reads with MiXCR. The sample lists hundreds of thousands of distinct CDR3 sequences, roughly 6% seen once, with around 2% in the top ten. The sequencing sample was made of naive T cells sorted from blood. The chain links TRBV7-9 to TRBJ2-1, with D unresolved. This clonotype originated in a man younger than 35 in good health. CDR3 DNA sequence: TGTGCCATTACGGCCGAACCTCTAAGCTCCTACAATGAGCAGTTCTTC. It specifies CAITAEPLSSYNEQFF.